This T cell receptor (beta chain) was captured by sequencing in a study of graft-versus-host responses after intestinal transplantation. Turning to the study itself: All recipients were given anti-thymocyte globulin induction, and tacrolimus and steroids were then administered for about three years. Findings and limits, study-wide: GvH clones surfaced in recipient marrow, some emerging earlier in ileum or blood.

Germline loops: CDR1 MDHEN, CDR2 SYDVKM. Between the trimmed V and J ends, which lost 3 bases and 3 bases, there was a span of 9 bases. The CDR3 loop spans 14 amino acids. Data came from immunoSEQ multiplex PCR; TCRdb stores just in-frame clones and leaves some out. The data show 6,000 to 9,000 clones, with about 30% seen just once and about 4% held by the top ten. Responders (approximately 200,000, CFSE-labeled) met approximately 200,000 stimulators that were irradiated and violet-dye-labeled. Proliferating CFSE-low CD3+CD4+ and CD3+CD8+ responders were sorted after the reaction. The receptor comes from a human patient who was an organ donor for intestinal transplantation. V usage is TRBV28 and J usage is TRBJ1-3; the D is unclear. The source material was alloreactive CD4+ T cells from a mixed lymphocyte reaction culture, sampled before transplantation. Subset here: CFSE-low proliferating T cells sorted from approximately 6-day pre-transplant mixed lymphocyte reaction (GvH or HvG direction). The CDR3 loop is CASSLPGFGNTIYF. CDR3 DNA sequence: TGTGCCAGCAGTTTGCCCGGGTTTGGAAACACCATATATTTT. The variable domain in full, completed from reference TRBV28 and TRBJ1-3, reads DVKVTQSSRYLVKRTGEKVFLECVQDMDHENMFWYRQDPGLGLRLIYFSYDVKMKEKGDIPEGYSVSREKKERFSLILESASTNQTSMYLCASSLPGFGNTIYFGEGSWLTVV.